These 11 T cell receptor beta chains originate from one sample sequenced in a study of tumor-infiltrating lymphocytes in glioblastoma multiforme. TCRB libraries came from RNA via three nested multiplex PCR rounds. TCRdb re-derived calls from the multiplex PCR reads in MiXCR, one entry per CDR3 protein. The sample shows 13,000 or so distinct CDR3 sequences, around 66% of them seen only once. Sequenced material: brain tumor tissue. Every receptor here comes from a male donor with glioblastoma.

A word on this clonotype: An end of the junction does not agree with germline; a read error may underlie this. The chain is built from TRBV11-2 and TRBJ2-1; no definite D call. CDR3 length equals 15 residues. Per the germline V gene, CDR1 is SGHAT and CDR2 is FQNNGV. The CDR3 sequence is CAGSQAISSYNEQFF. The DNA of the CDR3 is TGTGCCGGCAGCCAGGCTATAAGCTCCTACAATGAGCAGTTCTTC.

This clonotype was counted only a few times. A read error is possible here, since a much larger clone lies one base away. This CDR3 fails to terminate in the conserved phenylalanine or tryptophan, so it likely reflects a read error. The genes are TRBV20-1 and TRBJ1-4; D not resolved. This CDR3 contains 15 residues. Germline V gene lookup returns CDR1 DFQATT and CDR2 SNEGSKA (reference sequence). DNA for the CDR3: TGCAGTGCTAGAGATCGTGGCCTTTCTAAGGAAAAACTGTTTCTT. It encodes CSARDRGLSKEKLFL.

About this clonotype: Compared with germline, one end of the junction differs, possibly owing to a read error. The rearrangement links TRBV29-1 to TRBJ2-1, with TRBD2 matching 8 bases. The CDR3 is 13 amino acids. The germline V gene encodes CDR1 SQVTM and CDR2 ANQGSEA. The CDR3 sequence is CNAHKLADNEQFF. In DNA form, the CDR3 reads TGCAACGCTCATAAACTAGCGGACAATGAGCAGTTCTTT.

With regard to this clonotype: At one end the junction does not follow the germline gene, possibly because of a read error. The V and J genes are TRBV10-2 and TRBJ1-1; 9 bases fit TRBD1. There are 15 residues in the CDR3. Germline-derived CDR1 and CDR2 are WSHSY and SAAADI. In DNA form, the CDR3 reads TGCGCCAGCACGATGACAGGGGGTGAAAGCACTGAAACTTTCTTT. Amino acids: CASTMTGGESTETFF.

The genes are TRBV6-5 and TRBJ1-5; the D is unclear. The CDR3 is 14 residues long. Germline-derived CDR1 and CDR2 are MNHEY and SVGAGI. V lost 0 bases and J lost 2, with 5 bases in between. CDR3 in amino acids: CASSYSRGNQPQHF. The CDR3 DNA reads as TGTGCCAGCAGTTACTCAAGGGGCAATCAGCCCCAGCATTTT.

This clonotype showed up just once. Likely a read error: the CDR3 ends without its conserved phenylalanine or tryptophan. V gene TRBV18 combines with J gene TRBJ2-7; no clear D gene. V was cut by 5 bases and J by 5 bases, with 7 bases left in between. The CDR3 is 11 amino acids. Germline V CDR1 and CDR2: KGHSH, LQKENI. The CDR3 region is CASSTSHEQYL. In DNA, the CDR3 is TGTGCCAGCTCAACAAGCCACGAGCAGTACCTC.

This chain connects TRBV11-2 to TRBJ1-3, with D maybe TRBD1 (6 bases). The CDR3 is made up of 17 amino acids. CDR1 SGHAT and CDR2 FQNNGV come from the germline V gene. Trimming removed 0 bases at V and 4 bases at J, with 16 bases between. The CDR3: CASSLDPITTGGNTIYF. The DNA of the CDR3 is TGTGCCAGCAGCTTAGATCCCATAACCACAGGGGGAAACACCATATATTTT.

In this sample, this clonotype is medium-sized (0.01 to 0.1%). The rearrangement links TRBV5-4 to TRBJ2-1; TRBD1 agrees at 7 bases. The CDR3 length is 13 residues. The J segment lost 7 bases and the V segment lost 6 bases, leaving 7 bases of the junction unmatched. CDR1 is SGHNT, CDR2 YYREEE, per germline (reference sequence). CDR3 nucleotides: TGTGCCAGCATCCCACAGGGGACGAATGAGCAGTTCTTC. Translation gives CASIPQGTNEQFF.

To note about this clonotype: The final CDR3 position lacks the conserved phenylalanine or tryptophan, pointing to a likely read error. The chain combines TRBV20-1 with TRBJ1-1; TRBD1 matches 7 bases. The CDR3 length is 14 residues. Germline lookup yields CDR1 DFQATT and CDR2 SNEGSKA (reference sequence). CDR3 region: CSVRWGQGVTEAFL. CDR3 coding DNA: TGCAGTGTTAGATGGGGGCAGGGGGTCACTGAAGCTTTCTTA.

By its share, this clonotype is medium-sized. V and J are TRBV29-1 and TRBJ2-7; a possible D gene is TRBD1 (5 bases). Germline CDR1 is SQVTM and CDR2 is ANQGSEA. The CDR3 consists of 12 residues. V lost 7 bases and J 0 bases, leaving 10 bases between the germline ends. The CDR3 reads CSALDSSYEQYF. The CDR3 DNA reads TGCAGCGCGCTCGACAGCTCCTACGAGCAGTACTTC.

Of note for this clonotype: At one end the junction does not follow the germline gene, possibly because of a read error. This chain uses TRBV29-1 with TRBJ2-3; D might be TRBD1 or TRBD2, each matching 5 bases. Per the germline V gene, CDR1 is SQVTM and CDR2 is ANQGSEA. CDR3 size: 15 residues. The CDR3 nucleotides read TGCAGCGTTGAAGGGCCGGGGTCCCGCACAGGTACGCAATATTTT. Protein: CSVEGPGSRTGTQYF.